This T cell receptor beta chain stems from a study of radiotherapy plus CTLA-4 blockade in lung cancer. Study-wide points: Following radiotherapy plus ipilimumab, tumor-derived TCR clones expanded in the blood.

Some clones are missing from TCRdb's copy, which holds only in-frame ones; the method was immunoSEQ multiplex PCR. The table has 52,000 or so clones, roughly three quarters seen once. As concerns this clone: No antigen is known for it.

Alongside CTLA-4 blockade with ipilimumab, patients with chemo-refractory metastatic non-small-cell lung cancer received focal radiation. This CDR3 spans 11 amino acids. Germline CDR1 reads ENHRY; CDR2 reads SYGVKD. V was trimmed by 10 bases and J by 4 bases, leaving 10 bases between them. Sequenced material: peripheral blood, taken from a patient treated with radiotherapy plus ipilimumab. J is TRBJ1-2 and V is TRBV10-3; TRBD1 is a possible D gene (6 bases). This receptor was identified in a human donor with non-small cell lung cancer who had a partial response to radiotherapy plus ipilimumab. The CDR3 DNA sequence: TGTGCCACCACAGGGTCCTATGGCTACACCTTC. It translates to CATTGSYGYTF.